A single sample is the source of the 13 T cell receptor beta chains below, sequenced in a study of blood T cell repertoires in COVID-19. The table came from immunoSEQ multiplex PCR; TCRdb's copy has only in-frame clones and leaves some out. The sample lists 350,000 or so clones, 65% to 85% occurring once. Sequenced input: peripheral blood. Source of these receptors: a man aged 30-40 years with active or convalescent COVID-19.

The chain couples TRBV6-2 or TRBV6-3 to TRBJ1-4; D perhaps matches TRBD1 (5 bases). Germline CDR1 MNHEY, CDR2 SVGEGT. The CDR3 consists of 17 residues. V was shortened by 0 bases and J by 0 bases, with 11 bases between the two germline ends. Here the CDR3 reads CASSYSPGDATNEKLFF. The DNA for the CDR3 is TGTGCCAGCAGTTACTCGCCGGGGGACGCAACTAATGAAAAACTGTTTTTT.

The chain is built from TRBV30 and TRBJ2-7, with D possibly TRBD1 on 5 matching bases. CDR1 is GTSNPN and CDR2 is SVGIG in the germline V gene (reference sequence). This CDR3 comprises 15 residues. V was pared by 0 bases and J by 0 bases, with 12 bases between. For the CDR3, the DNA is TGTGCCTGGAGTGTTGAAGGGGCCGGCTCCTACGAGCAGTACTTC. This sequence encodes CAWSVEGAGSYEQYF.

The CDR3 sequence is CSVDTGVGNQPQHF. In nucleotides, the CDR3 is TGCAGCGTTGATACAGGGGTTGGCAATCAGCCCCAGCATTTT. The V call is TRBV29-1, the J call TRBJ1-5; 7 nucleotides line up with TRBD1. This CDR3 comprises 14 residues. J lost 2 bases, V lost 3 bases, and 4 bases had no gene match. Germline CDR1 SQVTM, CDR2 ANQGSEA.

This sequence joins TRBV12-5 and TRBJ2-7; tentative D call: TRBD1 (5 bases). Germline CDR1 reads LGHNT; CDR2 reads FRNRAP. Trimming shortened V by 5 bases and J by 5 bases, and 16 bases separated the two germline ends. This CDR3 spans 14 amino acids. CDR3 protein: CASGPPSQGDEQYF. In DNA, the CDR3 is TGTGCTAGTGGTCCCCCCAGCCAAGGGGACGAGCAGTACTTC.

The chain couples TRBV4-2 to TRBJ1-2; unclear D gene. This CDR3 comprises 14 residues. V lost 3 bases and J lost 4, with 12 bases in between. The germline gives CDR1 LGHNA, CDR2 YNFKEQ. CDR3 nucleotide sequence: TGTGCCAGCAGCCACGGTCGGGGTAGCTATGGCTACACCTTC. As protein: CASSHGRGSYGYTF.

This clone was counted a few times. The V and J genes are TRBV27 and TRBJ1-1; no definite D call. Trimming removed 1 base from V and 5 bases from J, with 8 bases in between. There are 13 residues in the CDR3. Germline V lookup: CDR1 MNHEY, CDR2 SMNVEV (reference sequence). The CDR3: CASSLLEGTEAFF. The CDR3 coding sequence is TGTGCCAGCAGTTTATTGGAGGGTACTGAAGCTTTCTTT.

The rearrangement uses TRBV28 and TRBJ2-7; 9 positions agree with TRBD1. In germline, CDR1 is MDHEN, CDR2 SYDVKM. CDR3 size: 15 residues. V dropped 3 bases and J dropped 4; count of bases not matched to a gene: 7. DNA for the CDR3: TGTGCCAGCAGTTTGCACTGGGACAGGGCGTACGAGCAGTACTTC. It is translated as CASSLHWDRAYEQYF.

The CDR3 sequence: CASTPGTGAYNEQFF. The CDR3 DNA reads as TGTGCCAGCACTCCCGGGACGGGAGCCTACAATGAGCAGTTCTTC. V gene TRBV3-1 (or the pseudogene TRBV3-2) combines with J gene TRBJ2-1; possible D gene TRBD2, 6 bases. Germline V CDR1 and CDR2: LGHDT, YNNKEL (reference sequence). The CDR3 consists of 15 residues. The V gene lost 7 bases and the J gene lost 2 bases, with 15 bases spanning the gap.

The V and J genes are TRBV7-2 and TRBJ1-1; D not resolved. V was cut by 6 bases and J by 4 bases, with 12 bases left in between. From germline, CDR1 is SGHTA and CDR2 FQGNSA. CDR3 length equals 13 residues. The CDR3 protein is CASRKGGGTEAFF. The CDR3 region has the DNA TGTGCCAGCAGGAAGGGAGGAGGCACTGAAGCTTTCTTT.

The V and J genes are TRBV28 and TRBJ2-2; 7 bases align to TRBD1. Germline loops: CDR1 MDHEN, CDR2 SYDVKM. The CDR3 loop spans 15 amino acids. The V and J ends lost 4 bases and 2 bases, in that order; junction bases with no gene match: 4. The CDR3 DNA reads TGTGCCAGCAGTTGGACAGGCGCCAACACCGGGGAGCTGTTTTTT. This gives the protein CASSWTGANTGELFF. Combining the CDR3 with reference TRBV28 and TRBJ2-2 gives the whole variable domain DVKVTQSSRYLVKRTGEKVFLECVQDMDHENMFWYRQDPGLGLRLIYFSYDVKMKEKGDIPEGYSVSREKKERFSLILESASTNQTSMYLCASSWTGANTGELFFGEGSRLTVL.

The chain carries TRBV21-1 and TRBJ2-1; TRBD2 is the table's D call and was not checked against the DNA. TRBV21-1 is assigned pseudogene status. This CDR3 is 16 amino acids long. CDR3 coding DNA: TGTGCCAGCAGCAAAGCGGGAGGCCCTCCTTACAATGAGCAGTTCTTC. It translates to CASSKAGGPPYNEQFF.

CDR3 coding DNA: TGTGCCAGCAGCTTAGAACCCCTCAATACGGCCGGGGAGCTGTTTTTT. It codes for CASSLEPLNTAGELFF. The chain carries TRBV7-2 and TRBJ2-2; D uncertain. Trimming pared 1 base from V and 6 bases from J, leaving 15 bases between. The CDR3 extends over 16 amino acids. Germline V gives CDR1 SGHTA, CDR2 FQGNSA.

Points on this clone: An end of the junction does not agree with germline; a read error may underlie this. Within the sample, other DNA sequences also encode this same CDR3. The genes are TRBV29-1 and TRBJ1-1; 8 bases agree with TRBD1. This CDR3 is 13 amino acids long. The germline gives CDR1 SQVTM, CDR2 ANQGSEA. This chain's CDR3 is CSGETGGNTEAFF. The CDR3 DNA reads TGCAGCGGTGAAACAGGGGGGAACACTGAAGCTTTCTTT.